This is a list of T cell receptor beta chains from one sample in a study of blood T cell repertoires in COVID-19. Measured with immunoSEQ multiplex PCR; TCRdb has only the in-frame clones, and not every one. The sample has over 300,000 clones, around four fifths seen once. The sample consisted of peripheral blood. The origin of the receptors is a woman in her forties or fifties with acute or convalescent COVID-19. CDR3s include the opening cysteine and the closing phenylalanine or tryptophan. The D gene is left open where the match is weak. Clone sizes are given selectively: once, few, many, or a class where the clone is expanded.

>once|TRBJ2-1|-|TRBV24-1
CATSDPRRSDEQFF
TGTGCCACCAGTGACCCCAGGAGGTCCGATGAGCAGTTCTTC
>-|TRBJ2-5|TRBD2|TRBV11-2
CASSSNGLAEETQYF
TGTGCCAGCAGCTCTAATGGACTAGCGGAAGAGACCCAGTACTTC
>-|TRBJ2-1|TRBD1|TRBV11-2
CASSFSTGADRSGFF
TGTGCCAGCAGCTTTTCGACAGGGGCGGATCGCTCGGGGTTCTTC
>-|TRBJ2-5|-|TRBV27
CASSLGKPGETQYF
TGTGCCAGCAGTTTAGGAAAACCCGGGGAGACCCAGTACTTC
>-|TRBJ2-5|-|TRBV3-1/TRBV3-2
CASMAGTWYQETQYF
TGTGCCAGCATGGCTGGGACTTGGTACCAAGAGACCCAGTACTTC
>-|TRBJ2-7|-|TRBV6-2/TRBV6-3
CASSLHLSSYEQYF
TGTGCCAGCAGTCTTCACCTGAGCTCCTACGAGCAGTACTTC
>-|TRBJ2-1|TRBD2|TRBV11-3
CASSLGGGRGQGEQFF
TGTGCCAGCAGCTTAGGCGGCGGGAGGGGACAAGGAGAGCAGTTCTTC
>-|TRBJ2-5|TRBD1|TRBV4-1
CASSRGQGGQETQYF
TGCGCCAGCAGCCGAGGACAGGGAGGTCAAGAGACCCAGTACTTC
>-|TRBJ1-1|-|TRBV4-2
CASSQEGPGWNTEAFF
TGTGCCAGCAGCCAAGAGGGGCCAGGTTGGAACACTGAAGCTTTCTTT
>-|TRBJ1-2|TRBD1|TRBV5-5
CASSSTLSDRGHGYTF
TGTGCCAGCAGCTCTACATTGTCGGACAGGGGACATGGCTACACCTTC
>-|TRBJ1-3|-|TRBV5-1
CASSSGDLSGNTIYF
TGCGCCAGCAGCTCCGGGGACTTATCTGGAAACACCATATATTTT
>-|TRBJ1-2|-|TRBV7-2
CASSLAEGRDYTF
TGTGCCAGCAGCTTAGCGGAGGGGCGAGACTACACCTTC
>-|TRBJ2-6|-|TRBV19
CASSIGGAGANVLTF
TGTGCCAGTAGTATAGGGGGGGCTGGGGCCAACGTCCTGACTTTC
>-|TRBJ1-6|-|TRBV30
CAWGPRASPLHF
TGTGCGTGGGGCCCCAGGGCTTCACCCCTCCACTTT
>-|TRBJ2-5|TRBD1|TRBV25-1
CASEVSRGKGETQYF
TGTGCCAGCGAAGTAAGCAGGGGGAAGGGAGAGACCCAGTACTTC
>-|TRBJ2-5|-|TRBV18
CASSPLEQETQYF
TGTGCCAGCTCACCATTAGAGCAAGAGACCCAGTACTTC
>-|TRBJ1-2|-|TRBV11-3
CANHPRYGYTF
TGTGCCAACCACCCGAGGTATGGCTACACCTTC
>-|TRBJ1-2|-|TRBV19
CASSMGTNNYGYTF
TGTGCCAGTAGTATGGGGACAAACAACTATGGCTACACCTTC
>once|TRBJ1-1|-|TRBV3-1/TRBV3-2
CASSSNPAGSAEAFF
TGTGCCAGCAGCTCCAACCCCGCCGGGAGCGCTGAAGCTTTCTTT
>-|TRBJ1-2|-|TRBV7-9
CASSPDSYGYTF
TGTGCCAGCAGCCCCGACAGCTATGGCTACACCTTC
>once|TRBJ1-1|-|TRBV7-6
CASSLARLRGGNTEAFF
TGTGCCAGCAGCTTAGCGCGGTTAAGAGGGGGGAACACTGAAGCTTTCTTT
>-|TRBJ2-1|TRBD2|TRBV6-5
CASSSRGAGAYNEQFF
TGTGCCAGCAGTTCCCGCGGGGCGGGGGCCTACAATGAGCAGTTCTTC
>-|TRBJ1-2|-|TRBV5-1
CASSLADGGEGYTF
TGCGCCAGCAGCTTGGCGGATGGAGGGGAAGGCTACACCTTC
>-|TRBJ2-1|TRBD2|TRBV10-3
CAISELAGDEQFF
TGTGCCATCAGTGAACTAGCGGGGGATGAGCAGTTCTTC
>many|TRBJ1-2|TRBD1|TRBV11-2
CASSSSGTGGARGYTF
TGTGCCAGCAGCTCATCCGGGACAGGGGGCGCCCGGGGCTACACCTTC
>-|TRBJ1-1|-|TRBV7-9
CASSLEVGGTEAFF
TGTGCCAGCAGCTTAGAGGTAGGGGGTACCGAAGCTTTCTTT
>-|TRBJ2-1|-|TRBV18
CASSPARGLPKFF
TGTGCCAGCTCGCCGGCAAGGGGATTACCCAAGTTCTTC
>few|TRBJ1-1|TRBD1|TRBV5-1
CASSLRTGNKNTEAFF
TGCGCCAGCAGCTTGCGGACAGGGAATAAGAACACTGAAGCTTTCTTT
>-|TRBJ1-2|TRBD1|TRBV11-2
CASSSQTGRYGYTF
TGTGCCAGCAGCTCTCAGACAGGGCGGTATGGCTACACCTTC
>-|TRBJ2-2|-|TRBV6-2/TRBV6-3
CASNPIRGGELFF
TGTGCCAGCAACCCAATACGGGGCGGGGAGCTGTTTTTT
>-|TRBJ1-5|-|TRBV7-2
CASSLWGGEDQPQHF
TGTGCCAGCAGCTTATGGGGGGGCGAGGATCAGCCCCAGCATTTT
>-|TRBJ2-5|-|TRBV7-7
CASSLSGQGETQYF
TGTGCCAGCAGCTTGAGTGGGCAAGGAGAGACCCAGTACTTC
>-|TRBJ2-2|TRBD2|TRBV9
CASSVTTSGGELFF
TGTGCCAGCAGCGTGACGACTAGCGGCGGGGAGCTGTTTTTT
>few|TRBJ1-2|TRBD1|TRBV5-1
CASSFGDRVNYGYTF
TGCGCCAGCAGCTTTGGGGACAGAGTTAACTATGGCTACACCTTC
>once|TRBJ2-3|TRBD2|TRBV7-2
CASSSIAGGPGTDTQYF
TGTGCCAGCAGTTCAATAGCGGGGGGGCCTGGCACAGATACGCAGTATTTT
>few|TRBJ1-1|-|TRBV19
CASSHGRPGTEAFF
TGTGCCAGTAGTCACGGGCGCCCGGGGACTGAAGCTTTCTTT
>-|TRBJ2-1|-|TRBV4-1
CASSPMAPTIYNEQFF
TGCGCCAGCAGCCCTATGGCACCGACAATCTACAATGAGCAGTTCTTC
>-|TRBJ1-1|-|TRBV21-1
CAGTVNTEAFF
TGTGCCGGGACAGTGAACACTGAAGCTTTCTTT
>-|TRBJ1-2|TRBD1|TRBV25-1
CASSQGDGYTF
TGTGCCAGCAGCCAGGGGGACGGCTACACCTTC
>-|TRBJ2-2|-|TRBV5-1
CASSLGGVSTGELFF
TGCGCCAGCAGCTTGGGCGGGGTTTCCACCGGGGAGCTGTTTTTT